Below are 13 T cell receptor beta chains sequenced from a single sample in a study of blood T cell repertoires in COVID-19. Clones were sequenced by immunoSEQ multiplex PCR, and TCRdb holds only the in-frame ones, with some missing. The sample shows fewer than 300,000 clones, approximately 81% of them seen only once. Sequencing used PBMCs or T cells enriched from blood (not recorded which). These TCRs come from a woman in her 50s who had recovered from COVID-19.

This clone was picked up a small number of times. This chain uses TRBV10-3 with TRBJ2-3; the D is unclear. V dropped 8 bases and J dropped 4 bases, with 16 bases sitting between them. Germline-derived CDR1 and CDR2 are ENHRY and SYGVKD. This CDR3 spans 14 amino acids. The chain's CDR3 is CAIAGSPTADTQYF. CDR3 in DNA: TGTGCCATCGCCGGGTCCCCCACGGCAGATACGCAGTATTTT.

The V gene is TRBV30, the J gene TRBJ2-1; 10 nucleotides agree with TRBD2. V shed 3 bases, J shed 0 bases, and the junction held 2 bases outside the gene matches. CDR3 size: 15 residues. Germline V CDR1 and CDR2: GTSNPN, SVGIG (reference sequence). The CDR3 is CAWSASGSSYNEQFF. As DNA, the CDR3 is TGTGCCTGGAGCGCTAGCGGGAGCTCCTACAATGAGCAGTTCTTC.

DNA of the CDR3: TGTGCCAGCAGCTTAGCGCACTACACCATATATTTT. Translating gives CASSLAHYTIYF. This rearrangement joins TRBV7-9 to TRBJ1-3; D call uncertain. This CDR3 contains 12 residues. Germline CDR1 is SEHNR and CDR2 is FQNEAQ (reference sequence). With 0 bases removed from V and 8 bases from J, the gap between germline ends came to 5 bases.

The V call is TRBV14, the J call TRBJ2-5; 8 positions match TRBD1. There are 14 residues in the CDR3. Germline V lookup: CDR1 SGHDN, CDR2 FVKESK. Trimming removed 5 bases from V and 5 bases from J; junction bases left unmatched: 7. The CDR3 spells CASSSRQGWETQYF. CDR3 DNA: TGTGCCAGCAGCTCCCGACAGGGGTGGGAGACCCAGTACTTC.

The chain carries TRBV5-1 and TRBJ1-5; TRBD1 matches 9 bases. The CDR3 totals 15 residues. Losses at the gene ends were 0 bases for V and 5 bases for J; bases not matched to a gene: 3. Germline V gives CDR1 SGHRS, CDR2 YFSETQ. Here the CDR3 reads CASSLEGQGYQPQHF. In DNA, the CDR3 is TGCGCCAGCAGCTTGGAGGGACAGGGCTATCAGCCCCAGCATTTT.

The gene calls are TRBV2 and TRBJ1-5, with no clear D. This CDR3 has 16 residues. The V end was cut by 0 bases, the J end by 6 bases, with 15 bases between. CDR1 SNHLY and CDR2 FYNNEI come from the germline V gene. CDR3 coding DNA: TGTGCCAGCAGTGAAGCGCTTCTTAGACTTCGTCAGCCCCAGCATTTT. Translated, it gives CASSEALLRLRQPQHF. The whole variable domain, remainder taken from reference TRBV2 and TRBJ1-5, is EPEVTQTPSHQVTQMGQEVILRCVPISNHLYFYWYRQILGQKVEFLVSFYNNEISEKSEIFDDQFSVERPDGSNFTLKIRSTKLEDSAMYFCASSEALLRLRQPQHFGDGTRLSIL.

J is TRBJ2-1 and V is TRBV19; 11 bases agree with TRBD2. Trimming at V came to 6 bases and at J to 9 bases, leaving 7 bases not matched to a gene. The CDR3 sequence is 14 residues long. CDR1 LNHDA and CDR2 SQIVND come from the germline V gene (reference sequence). The DNA for the CDR3 is TGTGCCAGTAGGGAACTAGCGGGAGTCGGTGAGCAGTTCTTC. It encodes CASRELAGVGEQFF.

The chain uses TRBV25-1 and TRBJ1-2; 8 bases line up with TRBD1. CDR3 length equals 16 residues. CDR1 is MGHDK, CDR2 SYGVNS, per germline. V dropped 6 bases and J dropped 1; count of bases not matched to a gene: 10. CDR3 protein: CASSSPGTGGNYGYTF. Here the CDR3 DNA reads TGTGCCAGCAGCTCCCCCGGGACAGGCGGTAACTATGGCTACACCTTC.

The chain is built from TRBV19 and TRBJ1-5; TRBD1 is a possible D gene (5 bases). V lost 6 bases and J lost 5, with 20 bases in between. Germline V gene lookup returns CDR1 LNHDA and CDR2 SQIVND (reference sequence). The CDR3 is 16 amino acids. The CDR3 protein is CASRTRRDPLHQPQHF. The CDR3, as DNA: TGTGCCAGTAGGACTAGGAGGGACCCCTTGCATCAGCCCCAGCATTTT.

The CDR3 spells CSVEAGQGNTEAFF. As DNA, the CDR3 is TGCAGCGTTGAAGCGGGACAGGGGAACACTGAAGCTTTCTTT. The chain carries TRBV29-1 and TRBJ1-1, with 9 bases fitting TRBD1. Germline CDR1 SQVTM, CDR2 ANQGSEA. Losses at the gene ends were 1 base for V and 1 base for J; bases not matched to a gene: 1. The CDR3 runs 14 residues.

The J gene is TRBJ2-7, the V gene TRBV5-5; the match to TRBD2 covers 9 bases. V trimming: 0 bases; J trimming: 7 bases; junction bases outside the gene matches: 5. Germline lookup yields CDR1 SGHKS and CDR2 YYEKEE (reference sequence). The CDR3 sequence is 14 residues long. CDR3 protein: CASSLVAGVPEQYF. CDR3 bases: TGTGCCAGCAGCTTGGTAGCGGGAGTCCCAGAGCAGTACTTC.

The chain combines TRBV3-1 (or the pseudogene TRBV3-2) with TRBJ2-4; the match to TRBD2 covers 10 bases. The CDR3 has 18 residues. The germline gives CDR1 LGHDT, CDR2 YNNKEL (reference sequence). V lost 0 bases, J lost 9 bases, and 14 bases stayed unmatched. The CDR3 sequence is CASSQDWSSGRRPGIQYF. The CDR3 region has the DNA TGTGCCAGCAGCCAAGATTGGTCTAGCGGGAGAAGGCCAGGCATTCAGTACTTC.

The V and J genes are TRBV12-3 or TRBV12-4 and TRBJ1-4; 7 bases map to TRBD1. This CDR3 comprises 12 residues. V lost 5 bases and J lost 12; bases outside the gene matches: 6. The CDR3 coding sequence is TGTGCCAGCAGTCCCCCACAGGGGCAACTGTTTTTT. Translated: CASSPPQGQLFF.